This T cell receptor (beta chain) was obtained from a study of cytomegalovirus exposure and HLA in healthy donors. The germline V gene has CDR1 SGHRS and CDR2 YFSETQ. The CDR3 has 15 amino acids. Both 60 Vbeta primers and 13 Jbeta primers went into the PCR. The protocol was immunoSEQ multiplex PCR, while the TCRdb copy is restricted to in-frame clones and leaves out a portion. The sample holds approximately 150,000 clones; 70% to 80% are singletons and the top ten take 5% to 8%. The sample consisted of PBMCs. The chain employs TRBV5-1 and TRBJ2-5; 7 positions agree with TRBD1. Near its end, the DNA agrees better with TRBJ2-7, so the J call may be wrong. The clonotype was recovered from a woman aged 40 to 55 in good health and CMV-seropositive. The CDR3 region has the DNA TGCGCCAGCAGCTTAAAGGGGGCGCAAACCTACGAGCAGTACTTC. This codes for CASSLKGAQTYEQYF.